A selection of T cell receptor beta chains follows, all from one sample in a study of OX40 agonist ivuxolimab in advanced cancers. Sequenced by immunoSEQ multiplex PCR; TCRdb stores in-frame clones only, minus some. The sample records over 50,000 clones, roughly 90% being singletons. The sequencing used CD4+ or CD8+ T cells sorted from blood, collected in a trial of the OX40 agonist ivuxolimab. The receptors shown here come from an adult with an advanced solid tumor such as melanoma, head and neck, liver or kidney cancer. Both conserved end residues are part of each CDR3. Each record gives: D gene, V gene, J gene, CDR3 protein. A D gene is named only where the DNA matches it firmly.

d_gene: TRBD1; v_gene: TRBV6-5; j_gene: TRBJ1-3; CDR3aa: CASSIDRVAGNTIYF
d_gene: NA; v_gene: TRBV2; j_gene: TRBJ2-4; CDR3aa: CASSEQAQDLYRGAKNIQYF
d_gene: TRBD1; v_gene: TRBV19; j_gene: TRBJ1-1; CDR3aa: CASRRTGLFEAFF
d_gene: NA; v_gene: TRBV19; j_gene: TRBJ1-1; CDR3aa: CATSERRATEAFF
d_gene: NA; v_gene: TRBV5-4; j_gene: TRBJ1-1; CDR3aa: CASRTDRVVSTEAFF
d_gene: NA; v_gene: TRBV11-2; j_gene: TRBJ2-5; CDR3aa: CASSLDGKGGLETQYF
d_gene: NA; v_gene: TRBV10-3; j_gene: TRBJ2-5; CDR3aa: CAISDGSQETQYF
d_gene: NA; v_gene: TRBV5-4; j_gene: TRBJ2-2; CDR3aa: CASSPRSDVTTGELFF
d_gene: NA; v_gene: TRBV7-9; j_gene: TRBJ2-1; CDR3aa: CASSLVSGAPDNEQFF
d_gene: NA; v_gene: TRBV21-1; j_gene: TRBJ1-2; CDR3aa: CASSNPLADRANYGYTF
d_gene: TRBD2; v_gene: TRBV2; j_gene: TRBJ2-1; CDR3aa: CASSERGTSAIEQFF
d_gene: TRBD2; v_gene: TRBV4-3; j_gene: TRBJ2-2; CDR3aa: CASSPRGGSGIMNTGELFF
d_gene: NA; v_gene: TRBV28; j_gene: TRBJ2-6; CDR3aa: CASSLSGRARSGANVLTF
d_gene: NA; v_gene: TRBV6-5; j_gene: NA; CDR3aa: CASLLTSGPENEQYF
d_gene: NA; v_gene: TRBV14; j_gene: TRBJ2-1; CDR3aa: CASSRSSSAGSYNEQFF
d_gene: NA; v_gene: TRBV10-3; j_gene: TRBJ1-2; CDR3aa: CAISGGTNANYGYTF
d_gene: NA; v_gene: TRBV19; j_gene: TRBJ2-1; CDR3aa: CASSRKSTWQFF
d_gene: NA; v_gene: TRBV4-1; j_gene: TRBJ1-1; CDR3aa: CASSQPRRGNTEAFF
d_gene: TRBD1; v_gene: TRBV27; j_gene: TRBJ1-2; CDR3aa: CASSRKSGTGGYGYTF
d_gene: TRBD2; v_gene: TRBV5-1; j_gene: TRBJ2-5; CDR3aa: CASTVRGGGGTETQYF
d_gene: NA; v_gene: TRBV28; j_gene: TRBJ1-2; CDR3aa: CASSLTTLLQGNYGYTF
d_gene: NA; v_gene: TRBV7-9; j_gene: TRBJ1-1; CDR3aa: CASSFYRGGRGTEAFF
d_gene: NA; v_gene: TRBV6-5; j_gene: NA; CDR3aa: CASRRAGAYEQYF
d_gene: NA; v_gene: TRBV29-1; j_gene: TRBJ2-7; CDR3aa: CSVVVSSYEQYF
d_gene: TRBD1; v_gene: TRBV7-9; j_gene: TRBJ1-1; CDR3aa: CASSDRGLGTEAFF
d_gene: NA; v_gene: TRBV27; j_gene: TRBJ2-7; CDR3aa: CASSLKEDYEQYF
d_gene: NA; v_gene: TRBV6-5; j_gene: TRBJ1-2; CDR3aa: CASSPPGVSGSERF
d_gene: NA; v_gene: TRBV2; j_gene: TRBJ1-2; CDR3aa: CASNRVYAGGYTF
d_gene: TRBD2; v_gene: TRBV5-3; j_gene: TRBJ2-1; CDR3aa: CARSLMGGSSYNEQFF
d_gene: NA; v_gene: TRBV6-1; j_gene: TRBJ1-5; CDR3aa: CAYEVQPQHF
d_gene: NA; v_gene: TRBV15; j_gene: TRBJ2-3; CDR3aa: CATSRDSYKTGFSDTQYF
d_gene: TRBD1; v_gene: TRBV27; j_gene: TRBJ2-7; CDR3aa: CASSWSGRDSLLYEQYF
d_gene: TRBD2; v_gene: TRBV5-4; j_gene: TRBJ2-5; CDR3aa: CASSLAIGSGGAGETQYF
d_gene: TRBD1; v_gene: TRBV5-1; j_gene: TRBJ1-1; CDR3aa: CASSQGESEAFF
d_gene: NA; v_gene: TRBV7-2; j_gene: TRBJ2-7; CDR3aa: CASTLPGAREQYF
d_gene: NA; v_gene: TRBV5-6; j_gene: TRBJ2-5; CDR3aa: CASTLYAEETQYF
d_gene: NA; v_gene: TRBV7-2; j_gene: TRBJ2-1; CDR3aa: CASSLRSWGDEQFF
d_gene: TRBD1; v_gene: TRBV18; j_gene: TRBJ1-6; CDR3aa: CASSPIDRGAYNSPLHF
d_gene: NA; v_gene: TRBV15; j_gene: TRBJ2-1; CDR3aa: CATSRRGPTDQFF
d_gene: NA; v_gene: TRBV5-5; j_gene: TRBJ2-3; CDR3aa: CASSLVPSGGITDTQYF
d_gene: NA; v_gene: TRBV6-5; j_gene: TRBJ1-1; CDR3aa: CASSRHGTANTEAFF
d_gene: NA; v_gene: TRBV28; j_gene: TRBJ1-1; CDR3aa: CASSPHSGGTEAFF
d_gene: NA; v_gene: TRBV27; j_gene: TRBJ2-7; CDR3aa: CASSIKQGGYEQYF
d_gene: NA; v_gene: TRBV5-1; j_gene: TRBJ2-6; CDR3aa: CASSSGSGANVLTF
d_gene: NA; v_gene: TRBV11-2; j_gene: TRBJ1-6; CDR3aa: CASSLDRVGGYSPLHF
d_gene: NA; v_gene: TRBV28; j_gene: TRBJ1-1; CDR3aa: CASSPLIGGLEF
d_gene: TRBD1; v_gene: TRBV28; j_gene: TRBJ1-2; CDR3aa: CASSKPQGAGNYGYTF
d_gene: TRBD2; v_gene: TRBV9; j_gene: TRBJ2-2; CDR3aa: CASRDRNRGGTGELFF
d_gene: TRBD1; v_gene: TRBV29-1; j_gene: TRBJ2-3; CDR3aa: CSVLPGQGLLDTQYF
d_gene: NA; v_gene: TRBV18; j_gene: TRBJ1-5; CDR3aa: CASSPRGNSNQPQHF
d_gene: NA; v_gene: TRBV5-4; j_gene: TRBJ2-6; CDR3aa: CASSLAGGRSGANVLTF
d_gene: TRBD2; v_gene: TRBV5-1; j_gene: TRBJ2-3; CDR3aa: CASSLAGGGTDTQYF
d_gene: NA; v_gene: TRBV28; j_gene: TRBJ2-7; CDR3aa: CASSLNYEQYF
d_gene: TRBD1; v_gene: TRBV5-5; j_gene: TRBJ2-7; CDR3aa: CASSQDRGVEQYF
d_gene: NA; v_gene: TRBV2; j_gene: TRBJ2-5; CDR3aa: CASSPVYQETQYF
d_gene: NA; v_gene: TRBV7-9; j_gene: TRBJ2-3; CDR3aa: CASSLISGGTDTQYF
d_gene: NA; v_gene: TRBV10-3; j_gene: TRBJ1-5; CDR3aa: CAIRQGADQPQHF
d_gene: NA; v_gene: TRBV20-1; j_gene: TRBJ2-1; CDR3aa: CSAARGNEQFF
d_gene: NA; v_gene: TRBV11-3; j_gene: TRBJ2-2; CDR3aa: CASSLKGQGSPTGELFF
d_gene: NA; v_gene: TRBV7-2; j_gene: TRBJ2-5; CDR3aa: CASSLEELETQYF